Included here is one T cell receptor (beta chain) sequence, with context. Here immunoSEQ multiplex PCR was the method, and the copy in TCRdb shows in-frame clones only, minus some. In the table there are over 200,000 clones, about 88% of which are singletons. Germline CDR1 reads SGHNT; CDR2 reads YENEEA. The CDR3 length is 12 residues. Between the trimmed V and J ends, which lost 2 bases and 8 bases, there was a span of 9 bases. This entry belongs to a study of blood T cell repertoires in COVID-19. Specimen: peripheral blood. V and J are TRBV11-3 and TRBJ1-2, with a weak D call TRBD1 (6 bases). The sequence was collected from a woman in her fifties or sixties with acute or convalescent COVID-19. The CDR3 sequence is CASSLQGWGYTF. CDR3 DNA sequence: TGTGCCAGCAGCTTACAGGGGTGGGGCTACACCTTC.